The entry below describes one T cell receptor beta chain. TCRdb's table, derived via immunoSEQ multiplex PCR, lists solely in-frame clones and lacks some. Of roughly 82,000 clones detected, nearly 96% appear once; the ten largest clones hold 0.37%. This CDR3 is 14 amino acids long. Germline CDR1 is SGHTA and CDR2 is FQGTGA. The germline V and J ends were trimmed by 3 bases and 5 bases, with 13 bases remaining between them. This record belongs to a study of technical replicates of blood from four donors. This TCR was sampled from a human donor in good health. The V call is TRBV7-3, the J call TRBJ2-5; D might be TRBD2 (6 bases). The sequenced sample was T cells isolated from PBMCs. CDR3 DNA: TGTGCCAGCAGCTTGGAGGGGAGGTCGGAGACCCAGTACTTC. As protein: CASSLEGRSETQYF.